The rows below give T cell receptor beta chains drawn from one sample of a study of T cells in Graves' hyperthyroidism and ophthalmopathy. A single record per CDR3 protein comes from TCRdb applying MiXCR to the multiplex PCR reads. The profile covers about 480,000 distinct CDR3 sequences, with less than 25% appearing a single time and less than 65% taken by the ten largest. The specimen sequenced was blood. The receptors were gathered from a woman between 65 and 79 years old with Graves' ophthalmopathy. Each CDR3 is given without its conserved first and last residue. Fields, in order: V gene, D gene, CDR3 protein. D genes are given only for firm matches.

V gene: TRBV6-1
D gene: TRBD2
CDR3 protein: ASSRVGLRTYNEQF

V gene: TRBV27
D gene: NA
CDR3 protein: ASSLKYSLYSYEQY

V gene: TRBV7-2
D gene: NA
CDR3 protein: ASSLKGLEAGYT

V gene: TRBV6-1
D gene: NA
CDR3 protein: ASTISYEQY

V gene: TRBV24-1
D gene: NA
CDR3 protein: ATSRKGITEAF

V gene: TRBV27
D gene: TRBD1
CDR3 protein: ASSLYVGQTYEQY

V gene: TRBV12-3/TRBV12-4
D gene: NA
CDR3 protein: ASSPSTLGDSPLH

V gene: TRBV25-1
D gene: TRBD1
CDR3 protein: ASSDAGGIRYNEQF

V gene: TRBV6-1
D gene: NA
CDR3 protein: ASRYNEGNEQF

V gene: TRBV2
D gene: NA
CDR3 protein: ASSEDGTHEQY

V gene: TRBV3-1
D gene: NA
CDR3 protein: ASSQERILNTEAF

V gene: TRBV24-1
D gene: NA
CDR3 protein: ATSDLNTAEQY

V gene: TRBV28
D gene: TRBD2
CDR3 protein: ASSLGWTSGVQETQY

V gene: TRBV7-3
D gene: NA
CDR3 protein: ASSSLPLREQF

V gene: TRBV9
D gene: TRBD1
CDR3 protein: ASSVLDQGATGNTIY

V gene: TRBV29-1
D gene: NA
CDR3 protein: SVARGGTDTQY

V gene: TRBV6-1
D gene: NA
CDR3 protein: ASRARDSGNSYEQY

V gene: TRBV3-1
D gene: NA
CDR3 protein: ASSLWRGNEQF

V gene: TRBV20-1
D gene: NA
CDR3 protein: SASSGTRISSPLH

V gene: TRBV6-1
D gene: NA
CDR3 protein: ASSPLAYSYEQY

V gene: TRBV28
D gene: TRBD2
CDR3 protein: ASDSGRAADTQY

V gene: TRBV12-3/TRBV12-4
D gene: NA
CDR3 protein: ASGKAEGNEQF

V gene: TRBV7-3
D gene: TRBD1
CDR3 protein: ASSPGTGVRIGNQPQH

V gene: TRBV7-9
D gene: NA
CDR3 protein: ASSLGAFRDIANTGELF

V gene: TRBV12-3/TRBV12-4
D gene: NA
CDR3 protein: ASSLWGPNTGELF

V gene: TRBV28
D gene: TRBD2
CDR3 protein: ASSHGLAGAETQY

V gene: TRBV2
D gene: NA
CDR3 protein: ASSPTGLFYGYT

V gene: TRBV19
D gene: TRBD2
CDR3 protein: ASSPPGLAGGFGKETQY

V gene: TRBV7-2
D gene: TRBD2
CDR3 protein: ASSPGTSGSGGTQY

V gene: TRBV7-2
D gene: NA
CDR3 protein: ASSPRLQETQY

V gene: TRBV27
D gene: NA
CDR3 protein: ASSLRLGSYEQY

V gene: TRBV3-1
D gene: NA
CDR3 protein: ASSQLGRSATNEKLF

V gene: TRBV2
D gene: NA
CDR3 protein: ASSSQRALAPPF

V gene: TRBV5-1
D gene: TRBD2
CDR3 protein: ASSFAGTSGTTRTDTQY

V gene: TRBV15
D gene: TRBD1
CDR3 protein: ATSSRDRAKKLF

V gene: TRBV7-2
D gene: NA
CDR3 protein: ASSRTGTLLSGANVLT

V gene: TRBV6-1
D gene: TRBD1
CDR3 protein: AAAEGATGKLF

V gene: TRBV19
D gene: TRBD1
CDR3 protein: ASLDRVDYGYT

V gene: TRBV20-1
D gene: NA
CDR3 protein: SASWTNNEQF

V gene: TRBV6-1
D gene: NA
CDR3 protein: ASRETGRETQY

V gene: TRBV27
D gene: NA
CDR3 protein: SSSLVGSGLNYNEQF

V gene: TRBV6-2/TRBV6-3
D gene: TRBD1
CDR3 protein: ASSYPSQGAQMNEQF

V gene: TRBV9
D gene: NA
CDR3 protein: ASSVEAGPNSGNTIY

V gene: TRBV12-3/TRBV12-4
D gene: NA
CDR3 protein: ASSPKSGRSYEQY

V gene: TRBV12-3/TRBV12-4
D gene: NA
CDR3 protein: ASSQGQRNSPLH

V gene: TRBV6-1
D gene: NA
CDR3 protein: ASSQSGERQPQH